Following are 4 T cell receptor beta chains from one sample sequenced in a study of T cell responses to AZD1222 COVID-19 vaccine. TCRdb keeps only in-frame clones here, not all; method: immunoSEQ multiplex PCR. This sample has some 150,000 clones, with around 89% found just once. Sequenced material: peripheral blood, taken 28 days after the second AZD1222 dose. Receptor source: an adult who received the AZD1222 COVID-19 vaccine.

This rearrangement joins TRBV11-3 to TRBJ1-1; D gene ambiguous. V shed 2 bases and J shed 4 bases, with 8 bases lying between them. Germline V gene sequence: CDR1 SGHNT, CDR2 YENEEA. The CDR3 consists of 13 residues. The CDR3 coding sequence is TGTGCCAGCAGCTTATGGGGAGGCACTGAAGCTTTCTTT. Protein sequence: CASSLWGGTEAFF.

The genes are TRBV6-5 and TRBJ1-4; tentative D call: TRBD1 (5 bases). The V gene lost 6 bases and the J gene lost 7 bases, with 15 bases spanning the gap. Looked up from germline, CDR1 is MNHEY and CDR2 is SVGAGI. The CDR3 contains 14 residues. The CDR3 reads CASSGTPKGEKLFF. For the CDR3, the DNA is TGTGCCAGCAGCGGGACTCCCAAGGGTGAAAAACTGTTTTTT.

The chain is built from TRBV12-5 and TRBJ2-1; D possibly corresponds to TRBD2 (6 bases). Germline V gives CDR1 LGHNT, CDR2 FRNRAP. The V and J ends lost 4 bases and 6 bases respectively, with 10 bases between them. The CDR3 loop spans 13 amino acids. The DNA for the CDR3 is TGTGCTAGTGGTTCCGGGACTCTCAATGAGCAGTTCTTC. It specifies CASGSGTLNEQFF.

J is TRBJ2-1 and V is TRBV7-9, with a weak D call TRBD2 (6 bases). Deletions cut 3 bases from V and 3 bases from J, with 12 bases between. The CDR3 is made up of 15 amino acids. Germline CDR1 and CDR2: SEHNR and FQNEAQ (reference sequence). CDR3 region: CASSFPAGRYNEQFF. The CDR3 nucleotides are TGTGCCAGCAGCTTCCCCGCGGGGCGCTACAATGAGCAGTTCTTC.